This TCR beta chain was observed in a study of shared clonotypes between healthy human individuals. Study-wide context: CD4 naive cells filled three plates per donor, CD4 memory three, CD8 naive two and CD8 memory one.

A remark on this clone: The antigen remains unidentified.

Every one of the donors was a Caucasian adult that lived in Nashville, Tennessee. Produced via immunoSEQ multiplex PCR; TCRdb's table is partial and in-frame only. The data hold some 1,100,000 clones, with about four fifths observed a single time. Germline V gene sequence: CDR1 LNHDA, CDR2 SQIVND (reference sequence). The length of the CDR3 is 11 residues. J gave up 5 bases and V 10 bases, and 5 bases lay outside the gene matches. Regarding the study as a whole: Approximately 5% was the fraction of naive CD4 clonotypes found shared across several donors.

The J gene is TRBJ2-7, the V gene TRBV19; 7 bases are shared with TRBD1. The sequenced sample consisted of memory CD4+ T cells from PBMCs. Regarding subset: CD45RA-negative fraction. The TCR comes from a man between 18 and 35 years old in good health. Some clones in this sample may be carry-over from other donors' samples. CDR3 in amino acids: CATRGQNEQYF. The CDR3 DNA reads as TGTGCCACACGGGGACAGAACGAGCAGTACTTC.